This T cell receptor beta chain was sequenced in a study of radiation and T cells in renal cell carcinoma. Study-level background: Nephrectomy followed 15 Gy stereotactic body radiation by 4 weeks. General study findings and limits: Top tumor clonotypes rose in blood 2 weeks post-radiation, then contracted. No pretreatment tumor biopsies were available for baseline clonotypes.

With regard to this clone: Its antigen is undetermined.

The germline CDR1 and CDR2 sequences are LNHDA and SQIVND (reference sequence). There are 12 residues in the CDR3. Trimming took 3 bases from V and 2 from J, leaving 5 bases between them. Profiled with immunoSEQ multiplex PCR; TCRdb holds only in-frame clones, not every one. Among approximately 100,000 clones listed, 86% were seen once. Time point given: baseline pretreatment blood. Treatment: 15 Gy SBRT to primary tumor, nephrectomy 4 weeks later. Radiation-treated patients gave blood at baseline, week 2 and week 4. The genes are TRBV19 and TRBJ2-7, with a tentative D call TRBD1 (5 bases). The clonotype comes from a man in his fifties with renal cell carcinoma. Here the sequenced sample was blood, taken from a patient whose treatment included radiotherapy and nephrectomy. The CDR3 spells CASSMGPYEQYF. CDR3 bases: TGTGCCAGTAGTATGGGGCCCTACGAGCAGTACTTC. The complete variable domain, with remaining parts taken from reference TRBV19 and TRBJ2-7, reads DGGITQSPKYLFRKEGQNVTLSCEQNLNHDAMYWYRQDPGQGLRLIYYSQIVNDFQKGDIAEGYSVSREKKESFPLTVTSAQKNPTAFYLCASSMGPYEQYFGPGTRLTVT.